What follows are 2 T cell receptor beta chains derived from one specimen sequenced in a study of CD8+CD57+ T cells in acquired aplastic anemia. By flow cytometry, patients selected for sequencing had shown an expansion of CD8+CD57+ cells. Genomic DNA constituted the template upon which TCR beta VDJ and CDR3 profiling was performed. TCRdb re-derived calls from the reads in MiXCR, one entry per CDR3 protein. The sample includes around 290,000 distinct CDR3 sequences, roughly 61% of them seen just once. The sequenced sample consisted of sorted CD4+, CD8+, or CD8+CD57+ T cells (not recorded which) from PBMCs. These receptors all come from a human donor with aplastic anemia.

The rearrangement links TRBV11-2 to TRBJ1-1; no firm D call. The CDR3 sequence is 11 residues long. Trimming took 5 bases from V and 5 from J, leaving 6 bases between them. Germline CDR1 SGHAT, CDR2 FQNNGV. CDR3 nucleotide sequence: TGTGCCAGCAGCGGACGTACTGAAGCTTTCTTT. It specifies CASSGRTEAFF.

The chain has TRBV11-3 and TRBJ2-3; D might be TRBD1 (5 bases). The CDR3 spans 14 residues. With 2 bases removed from V and 4 bases from J, the gap between germline ends came to 10 bases. Germline values: CDR1 SGHNT, CDR2 YENEEA. CDR3 region: CASSLPDSPDTQYF. CDR3 coding DNA: TGTGCCAGCAGCTTACCAGACAGCCCAGATACGCAGTATTTT.